Below, 8 T cell receptor beta chains from the same sample are listed, as sequenced in a study of T-cell reconstitution after alpha-beta-depleted transplantation in children. It was with unique molecular identifiers that the TCRbeta library was prepared. Each CDR3 protein gets one entry after TCRdb re-called the PCR reads with MiXCR. This table holds 90,000 to 130,000 distinct CDR3 sequences, about 6% found once. Specimen: PBMCs, mostly from graft donor cells, collected 360 days after TCRalphabeta/CD19-depleted stem cell transplant. Receptor source: a male patient between 2 and 15 years old who had a stem cell transplant for acute lymphoblastic leukemia, so the T cells may come from the graft donor.

This clonotype was picked up many times. The V call is TRBV20-1, the J call TRBJ1-3; D uncertain. The CDR3 extends over 13 amino acids. Germline CDR1 reads DFQATT; CDR2 reads SNEGSKA (reference sequence). The germline V and J ends were trimmed by 5 bases and 0 bases, with 8 bases remaining between them. CDR3 loop: CSARPSSGNTIYF. The CDR3, as DNA: TGCAGTGCTCGCCCTTCCTCTGGAAACACCATATATTTT.

This clonotype appeared many times. This chain links TRBV7-2 with TRBJ2-5; TRBD2 matches at 8 bases. Germline V gene sequence: CDR1 SGHTA, CDR2 FQGNSA. CDR3 size: 15 residues. With 10 bases clipped from V and 5 bases from J, the junction kept 15 bases outside the gene matches. The CDR3 DNA reads as TGTGCCACCCTCTCCACCGGGCTAGCGGGCGAGACCCAGTACTTC. Its protein product is CATLSTGLAGETQYF.

This clonotype has a count of ten or more. This chain uses TRBV28 with TRBJ2-7, with a weak D call TRBD2 (5 bases). There are 14 residues in the CDR3. The germline V gene encodes CDR1 MDHEN and CDR2 SYDVKM. V lost 5 bases and J 6 bases, leaving 17 bases between the germline ends. The CDR3 nucleotides are TGTGCCAGCAGTCAATGGACTGGGTCTGGCGAGCAGTACTTC. The encoded protein is CASSQWTGSGEQYF.

This clonotype was recorded at least ten times. J is TRBJ2-6 and V is TRBV5-1; 9 bases agree with TRBD1. The V segment lost 3 bases and the J segment 2 bases; nucleotides outside the gene matches: 3. CDR1 and CDR2 from the germline V gene are SGHRS and YFSETQ. The CDR3 has 16 residues. For the CDR3, the DNA is TGCGCCAGCAGCTCAAGACAGGGGGCTGGGGCCAACGTCCTGACTTTC. Translating gives CASSSRQGAGANVLTF. The variable domain in full, with the rest retrieved from reference TRBV5-1 and TRBJ2-6, is KAGVTQTPRYLIKTRGQQVTLSCSPISGHRSVSWYQQTPGQGLQFLFEYFSETQRNKGNFPGRFSGRQFSNSRSEMNVSTLELGDSALYLCASSSRQGAGANVLTFGAGSRLTVL.

This chain joins TRBV9 and TRBJ2-7; 14 bases fit TRBD2. V shed 2 bases and J 2 bases; nucleotides not matched to a gene: 0. Germline V gene sequence: CDR1 SGDLS, CDR2 YYNGEE. The CDR3 consists of 15 residues. The CDR3 sequence: CASSVGLAGAYEQYF. The CDR3 coding sequence is TGTGCCAGCAGCGTGGGACTAGCGGGGGCCTACGAGCAGTACTTC.

The chain has TRBV27 and TRBJ1-1; a weak D match, TRBD1 (5 bases). V gave up 5 bases and J gave up 1 base, with 8 bases separating them. This CDR3 region has 13 residues. Germline V gene sequence: CDR1 MNHEY, CDR2 SMNVEV (reference sequence). CDR3 region: CASSAGQNTEAFF. The CDR3 DNA sequence: TGTGCCAGCAGTGCAGGGCAGAACACTGAAGCTTTCTTT.

In this sample, this clonotype turned up a few times. This sequence joins TRBV9 and TRBJ2-3; D remains unclear. V was cut by 4 bases and J by 2 bases, with 8 bases left in between. Germline CDR1 is SGDLS and CDR2 is YYNGEE. The CDR3 extends over 13 amino acids. CDR3 sequence reads: CASSRLITDTQYF. The CDR3 nucleotides are TGTGCCAGCAGCAGGTTGATCACAGATACGCAGTATTTT.

Ten or more counts support this clonotype. The chain recombines TRBV7-2 with TRBJ2-3; tentative D call: TRBD2 (5 bases). V was trimmed by 1 base and J by 1 base, leaving 9 bases between them. The length of the CDR3 is 15 residues. Germline loops: CDR1 SGHTA, CDR2 FQGNSA. The CDR3 nucleotides are TGTGCCAGCAGCTTAGGACCGCGGGGCACAGATACGCAGTATTTT. Translating gives CASSLGPRGTDTQYF.